This is a list of T cell receptor beta chains from one sample in a study of cytomegalovirus exposure and HLA in healthy donors. Clones were read by immunoSEQ multiplex PCR, and TCRdb kept only the in-frame ones, dropping some. This table has tens of thousands of clones, approximately 94% appearing once. Sequencing was carried out using PBMCs. The receptors originated from a man aged 18 to 29 in good health and CMV-seropositive. Each CDR3 is given without its conserved first and last residue. D genes are given only for firm matches. The listing skips clone size in some rows; elsewhere it reads once, few, many or a size class.

v_gene: TRBV27; j_gene: TRBJ1-2; d_gene: -; abundance: -; CDR3aa: ASSLGGPYGYT
v_gene: TRBV19; j_gene: TRBJ2-7; d_gene: -; abundance: -; CDR3aa: ASSPTEGASYEQY
v_gene: TRBV5-6; j_gene: TRBJ1-5; d_gene: TRBD1; abundance: -; CDR3aa: ASSRTGVYSNQPQH
v_gene: TRBV6-1; j_gene: TRBJ1-2; d_gene: -; abundance: once; CDR3aa: ASSESDWYGYT
v_gene: TRBV11-2; j_gene: TRBJ2-1; d_gene: -; abundance: -; CDR3aa: ASSLARGNEQF
v_gene: TRBV12-5; j_gene: TRBJ2-3; d_gene: -; abundance: -; CDR3aa: ASGFTTDTQY
v_gene: TRBV7-6; j_gene: TRBJ2-1; d_gene: TRBD1; abundance: -; CDR3aa: ASSLSRTGYNEQF
v_gene: TRBV28; j_gene: TRBJ1-5; d_gene: -; abundance: once; CDR3aa: ASNDAIGGGSNQPQH
v_gene: TRBV5-4; j_gene: TRBJ2-1; d_gene: TRBD2; abundance: -; CDR3aa: ASRLTSGGTYNEQF
v_gene: TRBV18; j_gene: TRBJ2-7; d_gene: TRBD1; abundance: once; CDR3aa: ASSRNPGTGNYEQY
v_gene: TRBV5-8; j_gene: TRBJ1-5; d_gene: -; abundance: -; CDR3aa: ASSLDRQQPQH
v_gene: TRBV6-1; j_gene: TRBJ1-5; d_gene: -; abundance: -; CDR3aa: ASSPQQGFNQPQH
v_gene: TRBV4-1; j_gene: TRBJ2-5; d_gene: TRBD2; abundance: -; CDR3aa: ASSQGPGLAVETQY
v_gene: TRBV9; j_gene: TRBJ2-5; d_gene: -; abundance: -; CDR3aa: ASSVDIAWQETQY
v_gene: TRBV19; j_gene: TRBJ2-4; d_gene: -; abundance: -; CDR3aa: ASSIVRGSRSNIQY
v_gene: TRBV18; j_gene: TRBJ2-2; d_gene: TRBD2; abundance: -; CDR3aa: ASSPRTSGGSNTGELF
v_gene: TRBV6-5; j_gene: TRBJ2-7; d_gene: TRBD1; abundance: once; CDR3aa: ASSPQGAHEQY
v_gene: TRBV5-1; j_gene: TRBJ1-1; d_gene: TRBD1; abundance: -; CDR3aa: ASSLPGQGGWDTEAF